Listed below are T cell receptor beta chains from one sample, sequenced in a study of response to subunit inactivated influenza vaccine. One entry per CDR3 protein results from TCRdb running MiXCR on the RT-PCR reads. The table has roughly 500,000 distinct CDR3 sequences, approximately 24% seen once; the top ten hold approximately 2%. The sequences come from CD4+ T cells sorted from PBMCs, collected 4 to 6 days after vaccination. These receptors were collected from a man aged 45 to 65 who received an inactivated influenza vaccine. The CDR3 runs from the conserved cysteine through the conserved F or W. A D gene is named only where the DNA matches it firmly. Clone size is not always given. Where it is, it says once, few, many or a class for expanded clones.

NA	NA	TRBV7-2	TRBJ2-3	TGTGCCAGCAGCTTAGTCACCGCTACAGATACGCAGTATTTT	CASSLVTATDTQYF
few	TRBD1	TRBV10-3	TRBJ1-1	TGTGCCATCACCGGGACAGGGACCACTGAAGCTTTCTTT	CAITGTGTTEAFF
NA	TRBD2	TRBV5-1	TRBJ2-7	TGCGCCAGCAGCCTGGGTCTAGCGGGAGGTAGCGTCTACGAGCAGTACTTC	CASSLGLAGGSVYEQYF
few	NA	TRBV20-1	TRBJ1-2	TGCAGTGCCCCCGACGACAACTATGGCTACACCTTC	CSAPDDNYGYTF
NA	NA	TRBV6-2/TRBV6-3	TRBJ2-7	TGTGCCAGCAATGGGCAGGGATACTACGAGCAGTACTTC	CASNGQGYYEQYF
few	NA	TRBV5-6	TRBJ1-1	TGTGCCAGCAGCCGGGGAAAGAGGGTGGCTGAAGCTTTCTTT	CASSRGKRVAEAFF
NA	TRBD2	TRBV29-1	TRBJ2-1	TGCAGCGTTACCGGGACTAGCGGGACCATGGGCTACAATGAGCAGTTCTTC	CSVTGTSGTMGYNEQFF
NA	TRBD1	TRBV7-2	TRBJ2-1	TGTGCCAGCAGGTCAACAGGGGGTAGGAATGAGCAGTTCTTC	CASRSTGGRNEQFF
NA	NA	TRBV12-3/TRBV12-4	TRBJ2-2	TGTGCCAGCAGGCTGTGGGGGGCCGGGGAGCTGTTTTTT	CASRLWGAGELFF
once	NA	TRBV4-3	TRBJ2-1	TGCGCCAGCAGCCAAGAACCACAGGGTTACGGTCTCAATGAGCAGTTCTTC	CASSQEPQGYGLNEQFF
NA	NA	TRBV5-1	TRBJ2-5	TGCGCCAGCAGCTGGACAAAGGAGACCCAGTACTTC	CASSWTKETQYF
few	TRBD1	TRBV11-2	TRBJ2-5	TGTGCCAGCAACCCCGGCCGGGACAGGGGGACCCAGCACTTC	CASNPGRDRGTQHF
NA	NA	TRBV5-1	TRBJ2-2	TGCGCCAGCAGCCGCACGTCCGGGGGGCTGATCGGGGAGCTGTTTTTT	CASSRTSGGLIGELFF
NA	NA	TRBV7-2	TRBJ1-4	TGTGCCAGCAGCACTTCCCGGGAAGCTGAAAAACTGTTTTTT	CASSTSREAEKLFF
once	NA	TRBV24-1	TRBJ2-5	TGTGCCACCAGTGAATGGGAGACGGAGACCCAGTACTTC	CATSEWETETQYF
few	NA	TRBV12-3/TRBV12-4	TRBJ2-1	TGTGCCAGCAGTTTCTCGTGGGGGGCTGACTTTCGGAATGAGCAGTTCTTC	CASSFSWGADFRNEQFF
few	TRBD2	TRBV6-1	TRBJ2-3	TGTGCCAGCACCTGGACTAGCGGGCTCACAGATACGCAGTATTTT	CASTWTSGLTDTQYF
NA	NA	TRBV12-3/TRBV12-4	TRBJ1-5	TGTGCCAGCAGTTTAGGACAGGAAAGTCAGCCCCAGCATTTT	CASSLGQESQPQHF
NA	TRBD1	TRBV12-3/TRBV12-4	TRBJ1-2	TGTGCCAGCAGATCTGGGATAGGGGGCGCGTATGGCTACACCTTC	CASRSGIGGAYGYTF
NA	TRBD1	TRBV11-2	TRBJ1-2	TGTGCCAGCAGCTTAGATGGGGCAGGGGGAGGTTATGGCTACACCTTC	CASSLDGAGGGYGYTF
NA	TRBD1	TRBV12-3/TRBV12-4	TRBJ2-7	TGTGCCAGCAGCCCGGGACAGGGGGGTTCGGAGCAGTACTTC	CASSPGQGGSEQYF
NA	TRBD1	TRBV4-2	TRBJ1-4	TGTGCCAGCAGCCAAGACCGGACAGGGGGTATTGAAAAACTGTTTTTT	CASSQDRTGGIEKLFF
NA	NA	TRBV3-1	TRBJ2-1	TGTGCCAGCAGTCTAAAAGAGGGTAATGAGCAGTTCTTC	CASSLKEGNEQFF
NA	TRBD2	TRBV14	TRBJ2-3	TGTGCCAGCAGCCAAGAACTAGCGAGAGGCACAGATACGCAGTATTTT	CASSQELARGTDTQYF
few	NA	TRBV5-1	TRBJ1-3	TGCGCCAGCAGCCTACAGGACCTCTCTGGAAACACCATATATTTT	CASSLQDLSGNTIYF
NA	TRBD1	TRBV3-1	TRBJ1-2	TGTGCCAGCAGCCGAACGGAACAGGGGTTTCATGGCTACACCTTC	CASSRTEQGFHGYTF
NA	NA	TRBV4-2	TRBJ2-3	TGTGCCAGCAGCCAAATCGAGACATCTGGGCAGTATTTT	CASSQIETSGQYF
few	TRBD1	TRBV12-3/TRBV12-4	TRBJ2-1	TGTGCCAGCAGCGGGGACAGACTCCGAGGCAATGAGCAGTTCTTC	CASSGDRLRGNEQFF
NA	NA	TRBV20-1	TRBJ1-3	TGCAGTGCTAGAGGCCCAGGGGACGGAAACACCATATATTTT	CSARGPGDGNTIYF
NA	NA	TRBV28	TRBJ1-1	TGTGCCAGCAGTTTAGGGGCAGGGCTTGAAGCTTTCTTT	CASSLGAGLEAFF
few	TRBD2	TRBV19	TRBJ2-3	TGTGCCAGTAGAGAGCTAGCGGGGAGCACAGATACGCAGTATTTT	CASRELAGSTDTQYF
NA	NA	TRBV4-3	TRBJ2-1	TGCGCCAGCAGCCAAGATGCCCACAATGAGCAGTTCTTC	CASSQDAHNEQFF
few	NA	TRBV10-3	TRBJ2-2	TGTGCCATCAAGGCAGAAACGAACACCGGGGAGCTGTTTTTT	CAIKAETNTGELFF
NA	TRBD1	TRBV4-2	TRBJ2-5	TGTGCCAGCAGCCAACGGACAGGGTCAGAGACCCAGTACTTC	CASSQRTGSETQYF
few	NA	TRBV28	TRBJ2-7	TGTGCCAGCAGTATCCCTTCGGGGTACTCCTACGAGCAGTACTTC	CASSIPSGYSYEQYF
NA	NA	TRBV15	TRBJ2-5	TGTGCCACCAGCAGGTACAGAGCGGACCGGGAGACCCAGTACTTC	CATSRYRADRETQYF
NA	TRBD1	TRBV5-1	TRBJ1-6	TGCGCCAGCAGCGATGACAGGGGCAGTTCACCCCTCCACTTT	CASSDDRGSSPLHF
NA	NA	TRBV9	TRBJ2-5	TGTGCCAGCAGCGTAGGGAGGAGTGGAGAGACCCAGTACTTC	CASSVGRSGETQYF
NA	TRBD2	TRBV7-3	TRBJ2-1	TGTGCCAGCAGCCCCTCGTCGGCGGGAGGGCCCTTTGAGCAGTTCTTC	CASSPSSAGGPFEQFF
few	NA	TRBV20-1	TRBJ2-7	TGCAGTGCTAGAGCAGAGGGGTACTCCTACGAGCAGTACTTC	CSARAEGYSYEQYF
NA	TRBD2	TRBV4-2	TRBJ2-1	TGTGCCAGCAGCCAAGATAACGGGAGGTTGAATGAGCAGTTCTTC	CASSQDNGRLNEQFF
NA	TRBD2	TRBV20-1	TRBJ2-3	TGCAGTGCTCCTTACGGACTAGCGGGAGTAGGCACAGATACGCAGTATTTT	CSAPYGLAGVGTDTQYF
NA	NA	TRBV5-1	TRBJ2-3	TGCGCCAGCAAATGGGACATCGGAACAGATACGCAGTATTTT	CASKWDIGTDTQYF